This T cell receptor (beta chain) comes out of a study of PD-1 blockade in classical Hodgkin lymphoma. The time point was: cycle 4 day 1 (C4D1), after more than 5 weeks of nivolumab. Relapses following autologous stem cell transplantation were seen in all patients, with brentuximab vedotin exposure varying. Patients showed best responses of complete response, partial response or progressive disease. The method was immunoSEQ multiplex PCR; TCRdb's version includes in-frame clones alone and lacks a portion of them. The data hold roughly 100,000 clones, with roughly 89% observed a single time. Per the germline V gene, CDR1 is WSHSY and CDR2 is SAAADI. The CDR3 totals 14 residues. V was pared by 2 bases and J by 7 bases, with 11 bases between.

The sample in question was peripheral blood mononuclear cells (PBMCs), obtained before the fourth cycle of nivolumab. This chain uses TRBV10-2 with TRBJ1-4; D ambiguous. The receptor was derived from a human donor with classical Hodgkin lymphoma. The chain's CDR3 is CASSEKAPGEKLFF. The CDR3 DNA reads as TGCGCCAGCAGTGAGAAGGCCCCGGGTGAAAAACTGTTTTTT.